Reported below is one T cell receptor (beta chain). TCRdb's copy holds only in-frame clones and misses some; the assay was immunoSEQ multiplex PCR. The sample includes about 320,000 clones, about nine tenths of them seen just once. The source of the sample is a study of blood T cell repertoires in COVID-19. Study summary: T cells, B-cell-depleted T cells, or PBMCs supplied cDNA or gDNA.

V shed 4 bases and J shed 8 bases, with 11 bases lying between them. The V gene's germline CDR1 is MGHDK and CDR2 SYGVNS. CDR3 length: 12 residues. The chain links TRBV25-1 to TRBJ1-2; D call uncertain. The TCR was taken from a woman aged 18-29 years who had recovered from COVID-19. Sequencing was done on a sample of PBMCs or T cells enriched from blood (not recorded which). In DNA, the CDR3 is TGTGCCAGCAGTGTCAGTGGTTCAGGCTACACCTTC. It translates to CASSVSGSGYTF.